The 5 T cell receptor beta chains reported below all come from one sample, sequenced in a study of T cell responses to AZD1222 COVID-19 vaccine. The assay was immunoSEQ multiplex PCR, and TCRdb's table has in-frame clones only and misses some. This table holds more than 95,000 clones, 90% found once. The sequencing used peripheral blood, collected on day 0 of MenACWY control vaccination. The source of these receptors is an adult in good health.

This chain uses TRBV4-1 with TRBJ1-5, with TRBD1 as a possible D gene (5 bases). This CDR3 has 16 amino acids. Per the germline V gene, CDR1 is MGHRA and CDR2 is YSYEKL. V was pared by 1 base and J by 5 bases, with 15 bases between. In DNA form, the CDR3 reads TGCGCCAGCAGCCAAGGACCTGGAGGGGATGATCAGCCCCAGCATTTT. Translating gives CASSQGPGGDDQPQHF.

V and J are TRBV25-1 and TRBJ2-3; 8 bases are a match to TRBD2. V was pared by 3 bases and J by 6 bases, with 2 bases of the junction left unmatched. The CDR3 loop spans 13 amino acids. CDR1 and CDR2 (germline): MGHDK, SYGVNS. CDR3 coding DNA: TGTGCCAGCAGTGATAGCGGGACGGATACGCAGTATTTT. Protein: CASSDSGTDTQYF.

The V and J genes are TRBV5-1 and TRBJ1-1; no reliable D call. The germline gives CDR1 SGHRS, CDR2 YFSETQ. This CDR3 comprises 13 residues. The V and J ends lost 4 bases and 7 bases respectively, with 14 bases between them. The CDR3 sequence is CASSLRNEREAFF. For the CDR3, the DNA is TGCGCCAGCAGCCTTCGAAACGAACGTGAAGCTTTCTTT.

The chain carries TRBV12-3 or TRBV12-4 and TRBJ2-3, with 9 bases fitting TRBD2. V shed 5 bases, J shed 8 bases, and the junction held 2 bases outside the gene matches. CDR3 length: 12 amino acids. The CDR3 spells CASSVTSGTQYF. Here the CDR3 DNA reads TGTGCCAGCAGTGTGACTAGCGGTACGCAGTATTTT.

This clone was found once. This chain joins TRBV5-1 and TRBJ2-7; no reliable D call. CDR1 is SGHRS and CDR2 is YFSETQ in the germline V gene. V was shortened by 4 bases and J by 4 bases, with 6 bases between the two germline ends. The CDR3 spans 11 residues. The CDR3 here is CASSPSYEQYF. In DNA form, the CDR3 reads TGCGCCAGCAGCCCCTCATACGAGCAGTACTTC.